Presented here are 2 T cell receptor beta chains from one specimen sequenced in a study of CD8 T cells in ankylosing spondylitis. TCRdb passed the 5' RACE reads through MiXCR, listing each CDR3 protein once. The sample lists roughly 190,000 distinct CDR3 sequences, 9.5% to 15% seen once, with about 15% in the top ten. Material for sequencing was blood, either unsorted or a sorted T cell fraction (not recorded which). The receptors derive from a male donor with ankylosing spondylitis or in good health (not recorded which).

This clonotype came up a few times. This chain connects TRBV15 to TRBJ2-7; 8 bases align to TRBD1. The CDR3 runs 15 residues. V was pared by 1 base and J by 1 base, with 3 bases of the junction left unmatched. Germline CDR1 reads LNHNV; CDR2 reads YYDKDF (reference sequence). CDR3 protein: CATSRGTGLSYEQYF. The CDR3 region has the DNA TGTGCCACCAGCAGAGGGACAGGGTTATCCTACGAGCAGTACTTC.

In this sample, this clonotype turned up a few times. This chain connects TRBV3-1 to TRBJ2-7; D call uncertain. The V end was cut by 4 bases, the J end by 2 bases, with 9 bases between. CDR1 and CDR2 (germline): LGHDT, YNNKEL (reference sequence). The CDR3 is made up of 13 amino acids. CDR3 DNA sequence: TGTGCCAGCAGCCCCATGACCACCTACGAGCAGTACTTC. As protein: CASSPMTTYEQYF.